Sequencing of this T cell receptor beta chain was carried out in a study of blood T cell repertoires in COVID-19. About the study: COVID-19 samples from acute and convalescent phases originated in the United States, Italy and Spain. In each case, the material was cDNA or gDNA derived from T cells, B-cell-depleted T cells, or PBMCs.

Authors' methods: Cell counts per sample came from amplifying reference gene primers. The repertoire was sequenced with immunoSEQ multiplex PCR; TCRdb's copy has only in-frame clones and lacks some. The DNA gave D and trimming, while V, J and clone size come from that table. The sample lists about 150,000 clones, nearly 80% occurring once. The CDR3 spans 14 residues. Germline CDR1 is SGHAT and CDR2 is FQNNGV. With 5 bases removed from V and 4 bases from J, the gap between germline ends came to 14 bases. The sequence came from a man at least 80 years old with acute or convalescent COVID-19. The specimen sequenced was peripheral blood. The chain employs TRBV11-2 and TRBJ1-2; TRBD1 is a possible D gene (5 bases). The CDR3: CASSPGQGTYGYTF. CDR3 DNA sequence: TGTGCCAGCAGCCCTGGGCAGGGAACCTATGGCTACACCTTC.